These 22 T cell receptor beta chains came from one sample sequenced in a study of cytomegalovirus exposure and HLA in healthy donors. PCR primers comprised 60 Vbeta and 13 Jbeta primers. Only in-frame clones appear in the TCRdb table, and some are missing; sequencing was by immunoSEQ multiplex PCR. The repertoire has about 190,000 clones, around 84% of them found once; the top ten carry about 2.4%. Material: PBMCs. These receptors originate from a woman aged 45 to 65 in good health and CMV-seropositive.

The genes are TRBV5-4 and TRBJ2-7, with TRBD1 matching over 10 bases. The CDR3 runs 15 residues. The trim removed 0 bases at V and 1 base at J, leaving 1 base unmatched. Germline values: CDR1 SGHNT, CDR2 YYREEE (reference sequence). The CDR3 DNA sequence: TGTGCCAGCAGCTTGGGACAGGGGGCTTCCTACGAGCAGTACTTC. Protein sequence: CASSLGQGASYEQYF.

V and J are TRBV21-1 and TRBJ1-5. TRBV21-1 is recorded as a pseudogene. The CDR3 is 16 amino acids. CDR3 in amino acids: CASSGTGGESNQPQHF. The CDR3, as DNA: TGTGCCAGCAGCGGCACAGGAGGGGAGAGCAATCAGCCCCAGCATTTT.

J is TRBJ2-5 and V is TRBV21-1; the table's D call, TRBD1, was not checked against the DNA. TRBV21-1 is designated a pseudogene. The CDR3 is made up of 18 amino acids. In DNA form, the CDR3 reads TGTGCCAGCAGCAAAAAATCCCTCGGACAGGGGCCCCAAGAGACCCAGTACTTC. Translation gives CASSKKSLGQGPQETQYF.

This rearrangement joins TRBV5-4 to TRBJ1-6; D remains ambiguous. This CDR3 comprises 16 residues. Germline V gene data show CDR1 as SGHNT and CDR2 as YYREEE (reference sequence). The V gene lost 2 bases and the J gene lost 6 bases, with 15 bases spanning the gap. CDR3: CASSFGGVAPNSPLHF. The CDR3 DNA follows: TGTGCCAGCAGCTTTGGCGGGGTTGCGCCTAATTCACCCCTCCACTTT.

This clone was observed once. The CDR3 loop reads CASSPLGQGASGELFF. CDR3 nucleotides: TGTGCCAGCTCACCCCTAGGACAGGGGGCGTCCGGGGAGCTGTTTTTT. J is TRBJ2-2 and V is TRBV18; 11 bases are a match to TRBD1. Per the germline V gene, CDR1 is KGHSH and CDR2 is LQKENI. The CDR3 totals 16 residues. V lost 3 bases to trimming and J lost 6 bases; unmatched junction nucleotides: 6.

This chain joins TRBV10-3 and TRBJ2-7; 10 nucleotides agree with TRBD1. Germline V gene lookup returns CDR1 ENHRY and CDR2 SYGVKD. The CDR3 is 15 amino acids. With V trimmed by 5 bases and J by 1 base, 5 bases remained unmatched. The CDR3 DNA is TGTGCCATCAGTTCTCCGGGACAGGGGTCCTACGAGCAGTACTTC. It is translated as CAISSPGQGSYEQYF.

V usage is TRBV30 and J usage is TRBJ1-6; 7 bases align to TRBD1. Germline V lookup: CDR1 GTSNPN, CDR2 SVGIG (reference sequence). The CDR3 extends over 14 amino acids. Germline trimming cut 1 base from V and 7 bases from J; bases unmatched to any gene: 4. The CDR3, as DNA: TGTGCCTGGAGTGCGGGACAGAGAAATTCACCCCTCCACTTT. It specifies CAWSAGQRNSPLHF.

This chain links TRBV19 with TRBJ1-2, with 12 bases that match TRBD1. Germline CDR1 and CDR2: LNHDA and SQIVND (reference sequence). There are 16 residues in the CDR3. V shed 3 bases, J shed 4 bases, and the junction held 6 bases outside the gene matches. In DNA, the CDR3 is TGTGCCAGTAGTATGATTGGGACAGGGGGCTTCTATGGCTACACCTTC. As protein: CASSMIGTGGFYGYTF. The whole variable domain, remainder taken from reference TRBV19 and TRBJ1-2, is DGGITQSPKYLFRKEGQNVTLSCEQNLNHDAMYWYRQDPGQGLRLIYYSQIVNDFQKGDIAEGYSVSREKKESFPLTVTSAQKNPTAFYLCASSMIGTGGFYGYTFGSGTRLTVV.

The rearrangement uses TRBV15 and TRBJ1-1; 7 positions agree with TRBD1. Germline V lookup: CDR1 LNHNV, CDR2 YYDKDF (reference sequence). V trimming: 0 bases; J trimming: 0 bases; junction bases outside the gene matches: 1. The CDR3 has 15 amino acids. The CDR3 spells CATSREGTVNTEAFF. CDR3 bases: TGTGCCACCAGCAGAGAGGGGACAGTGAACACTGAAGCTTTCTTT.

The chain uses TRBV6-1 and TRBJ1-2; the D gene is possibly TRBD1 (5 bases). This CDR3 is 14 amino acids long. Germline CDR1 MNHNS, CDR2 SASEGT. The V and J ends lost 5 bases and 4 bases respectively, with 14 bases between them. In DNA form, the CDR3 reads TGTGCCAGCAGTAGCCTGGGGGGATCCTATGGCTACACCTTC. Its protein is CASSSLGGSYGYTF.

This rearrangement joins TRBV6-1 to TRBJ1-2, with 8 positions matching TRBD1. The germline gives CDR1 MNHNS, CDR2 SASEGT. The CDR3 loop spans 16 amino acids. V lost 4 bases to trimming and J lost 1 base; unmatched junction nucleotides: 8. CDR3 in amino acids: CASSAGGTGRNYGYTF. For the CDR3, the DNA is TGTGCCAGCAGTGCGGGCGGGACAGGTCGTAACTATGGCTACACCTTC.

The chain uses TRBV18 and TRBJ1-2, with D unclear. There are 15 residues in the CDR3. Trimming shortened V by 5 bases and J by 4 bases, and 17 bases separated the two germline ends. The germline V gene has CDR1 KGHSH and CDR2 LQKENI. CDR3 in amino acids: CASSNSPQEVYGYTF. CDR3 DNA: TGTGCCAGCTCAAACTCACCCCAGGAGGTCTATGGCTACACCTTC.

This clone is a singleton in its sample. The rearrangement joins TRBV5-4 to TRBJ2-1, with TRBD2 matching over 9 bases. V lost 7 bases, J lost 10 bases, and 18 bases stayed unmatched. The CDR3 length is 16 residues. The germline gives CDR1 SGHNT, CDR2 YYREEE (reference sequence). CDR3 nucleotides: TGTGCCAGCCGACCTCGAGCGGGGGGAGCCTTTGGAGAGCAGTTCTTC. Amino acid sequence: CASRPRAGGAFGEQFF.

The sample holds one count of this clone. The chain combines TRBV6-1 with TRBJ2-3, with D perhaps TRBD1 (5 bases). Germline CDR1 is MNHNS and CDR2 is SASEGT. The V and J ends lost 7 bases and 4 bases respectively, with 15 bases between them. CDR3 size: 14 residues. The CDR3 spells CASTVQVDPDTQYF. The CDR3 nucleotides are TGTGCCAGCACCGTACAGGTAGACCCAGATACGCAGTATTTT.

V gene TRBV6-5 combines with J gene TRBJ1-4; a possible D gene is TRBD1 (6 bases). This CDR3 has 15 residues. V was shortened by 0 bases and J by 7 bases, with 12 bases between the two germline ends. The V gene's germline CDR1 is MNHEY and CDR2 SVGAGI. CDR3 sequence (DNA): TGTGCCAGCAGTTACTCGGGGGGGGCGCGTGAAAAACTGTTTTTT. It yields the protein CASSYSGGAREKLFF.

This chain connects TRBV7-8 to TRBJ1-5; perhaps TRBD1 as D (6 bases). V was pared by 1 base and J by 3 bases, with 10 bases between. This CDR3 region has 15 residues. CDR1 is SGHVS and CDR2 is FQNEAQ in the germline V gene. The CDR3 coding sequence is TGTGCCAGCAGCTTAGAGTGGACAGACAATCAGCCCCAGCATTTT. Protein sequence: CASSLEWTDNQPQHF. Complete variable domain (other parts from reference TRBV7-8 and TRBJ1-5): GAGVSQSPRYKVAKRGQDVALRCDPISGHVSLFWYQQALGQGPEFLTYFQNEAQLDKSGLPSDRFFAERPEGSVSTLKIQRTQQEDSAVYLCASSLEWTDNQPQHFGDGTRLSIL.

The rearrangement uses TRBV9 and TRBJ2-3, with D possibly being TRBD2 (5 bases). Germline-derived CDR1 and CDR2 are SGDLS and YYNGEE. V lost 4 bases and J lost 0, with 12 bases in between. The CDR3 spans 15 residues. CDR3 DNA sequence: TGTGCCAGCAGCACCACTAGTCTTAGCACAGATACGCAGTATTTT. It specifies CASSTTSLSTDTQYF.

This chain uses TRBV6-5 with TRBJ2-2, with D uncertain. V dropped 2 bases and J dropped 0 bases, with 10 bases sitting between them. Per germline, CDR1 MNHEY and CDR2 SVGAGI. The CDR3 is 16 amino acids. The CDR3 reads CASSYATQTNTGELFF. Here the CDR3 DNA reads TGTGCCAGCAGTTACGCGACACAAACGAACACCGGGGAGCTGTTTTTT.

In this sample, this clone turned up once. J is TRBJ1-5 and V is TRBV2, with D unresolved. V gave up 4 bases and J gave up 1 base, with 8 bases separating them. The CDR3 consists of 14 residues. Germline V gene data show CDR1 as SNHLY and CDR2 as FYNNEI. The CDR3 protein is CASSGSGSNQPQHF. For the CDR3, the DNA is TGTGCCAGCAGTGGGTCCGGGAGCAATCAGCCCCAGCATTTT.

This clone came up a few times. This rearrangement joins TRBV4-2 to TRBJ1-1, with 7 bases that match TRBD1. The CDR3 runs to 15 residues. Trimming at V came to 2 bases and at J to 3 bases, leaving 6 bases not matched to a gene. Germline lookup yields CDR1 LGHNA and CDR2 YNFKEQ. The CDR3 protein is CASSQPQGTDTEAFF. The CDR3, as DNA: TGTGCCAGCAGCCAACCACAGGGGACGGACACTGAAGCTTTCTTT.

The chain is built from TRBV28 and TRBJ1-4; D not certain. Trimming shortened V by 6 bases and J by 5 bases, and 4 bases separated the two germline ends. Germline V gene sequence: CDR1 MDHEN, CDR2 SYDVKM. The CDR3 length is 11 residues. CDR3 DNA: TGTGCCAGCAGGTCGAATGAAAAACTGTTTTTT. Encoded protein: CASRSNEKLFF.

The V call is TRBV10-1, the J call TRBJ2-1, with 10 positions matching TRBD2. The germline V gene encodes CDR1 WNHNN and CDR2 SYGVQD (reference sequence). Unmatched junction bases numbered 14, after V lost 7 bases and J lost 5 bases. The CDR3 has 17 amino acids. The chain's CDR3 is CASIERGGGEINNEQFF. The CDR3 nucleotides read TGCGCCAGCATCGAGCGGGGGGGTGGGGAGATTAACAATGAGCAGTTCTTC.